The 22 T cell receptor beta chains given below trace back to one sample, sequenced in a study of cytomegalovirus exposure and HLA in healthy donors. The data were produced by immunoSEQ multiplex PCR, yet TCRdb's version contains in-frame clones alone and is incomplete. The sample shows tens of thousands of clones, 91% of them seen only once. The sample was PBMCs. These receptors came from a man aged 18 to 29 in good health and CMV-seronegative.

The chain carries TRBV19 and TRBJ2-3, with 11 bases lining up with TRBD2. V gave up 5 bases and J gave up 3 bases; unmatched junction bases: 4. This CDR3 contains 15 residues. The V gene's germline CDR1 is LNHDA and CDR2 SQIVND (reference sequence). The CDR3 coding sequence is TGTGCCAGTAGTTTGGGACTAGCGGCTACAGATACGCAGTATTTT. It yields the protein CASSLGLAATDTQYF.

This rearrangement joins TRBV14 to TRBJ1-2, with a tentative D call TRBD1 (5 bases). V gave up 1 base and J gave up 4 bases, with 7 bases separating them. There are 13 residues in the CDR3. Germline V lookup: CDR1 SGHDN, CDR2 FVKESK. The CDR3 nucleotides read TGTGCCAGCAGCCAAGGGGGCAGCTATGGCTACACCTTC. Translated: CASSQGGSYGYTF.

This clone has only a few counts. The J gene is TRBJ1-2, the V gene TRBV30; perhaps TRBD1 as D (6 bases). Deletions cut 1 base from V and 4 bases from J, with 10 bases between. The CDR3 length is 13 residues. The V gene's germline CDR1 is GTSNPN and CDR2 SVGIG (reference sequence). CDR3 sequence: CAWSAQGSYGYTF. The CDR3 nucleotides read TGTGCCTGGAGTGCACAGGGTTCCTATGGCTACACCTTC.

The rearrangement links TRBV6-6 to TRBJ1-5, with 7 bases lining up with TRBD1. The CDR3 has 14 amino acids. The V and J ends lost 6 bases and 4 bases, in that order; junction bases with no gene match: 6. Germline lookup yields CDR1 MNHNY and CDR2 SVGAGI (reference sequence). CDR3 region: CASSPEGANQPQHF. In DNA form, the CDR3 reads TGTGCCAGCAGCCCCGAGGGGGCAAATCAGCCCCAGCATTTT.

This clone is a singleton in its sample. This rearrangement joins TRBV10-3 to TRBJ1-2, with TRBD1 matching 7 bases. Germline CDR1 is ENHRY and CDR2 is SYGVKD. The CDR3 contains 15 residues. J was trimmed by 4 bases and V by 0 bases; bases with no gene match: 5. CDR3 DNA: TGTGCCATCAGTGAGTCTGGGACAGCCTTCTATGGCTACACCTTC. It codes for CAISESGTAFYGYTF.

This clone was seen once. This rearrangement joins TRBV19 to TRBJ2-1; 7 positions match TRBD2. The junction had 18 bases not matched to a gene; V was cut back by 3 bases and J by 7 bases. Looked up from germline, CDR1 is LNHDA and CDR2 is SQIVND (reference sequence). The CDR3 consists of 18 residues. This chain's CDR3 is CASSIPPVAAGIRNEQFF. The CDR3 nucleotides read TGTGCCAGTAGTATTCCCCCTGTGGCAGCGGGAATCAGAAATGAGCAGTTCTTC.

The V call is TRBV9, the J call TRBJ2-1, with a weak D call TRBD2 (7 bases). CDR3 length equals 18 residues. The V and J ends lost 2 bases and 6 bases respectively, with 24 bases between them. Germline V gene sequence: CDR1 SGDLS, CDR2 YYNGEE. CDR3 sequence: CASSVRGFRGGRINEQFF. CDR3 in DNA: TGTGCCAGCAGCGTGAGGGGATTCAGGGGAGGGAGGATCAATGAGCAGTTCTTC.

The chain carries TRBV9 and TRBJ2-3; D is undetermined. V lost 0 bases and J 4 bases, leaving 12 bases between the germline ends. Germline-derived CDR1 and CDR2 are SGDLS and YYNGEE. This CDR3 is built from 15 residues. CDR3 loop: CASSVGGLFPDTQYF. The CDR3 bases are TGTGCCAGCAGCGTAGGAGGATTATTTCCAGATACGCAGTATTTT.

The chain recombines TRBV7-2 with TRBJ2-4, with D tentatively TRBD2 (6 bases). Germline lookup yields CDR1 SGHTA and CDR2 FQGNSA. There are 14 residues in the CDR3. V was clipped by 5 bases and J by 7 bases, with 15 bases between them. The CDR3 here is CASSPPGSGNIQYF. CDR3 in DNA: TGTGCCAGCAGCCCTCCGGGAAGCGGGAACATTCAGTACTTC.

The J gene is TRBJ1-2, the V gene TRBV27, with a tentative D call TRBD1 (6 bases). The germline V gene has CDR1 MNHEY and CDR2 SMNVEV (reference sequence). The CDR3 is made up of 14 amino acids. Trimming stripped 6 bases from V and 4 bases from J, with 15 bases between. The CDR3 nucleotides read TGTGCCAGCAGGTCCCGGGACAACATCTATGGCTACACCTTC. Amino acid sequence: CASRSRDNIYGYTF.

The CDR3 DNA reads TGTGCCAGCAGCCCCCAGCGGCCCGACAATGAGCAGTTCTTC. Its protein product is CASSPQRPDNEQFF. The chain carries TRBV9 and TRBJ2-1; a possible D gene is TRBD2 (5 bases). The CDR3 spans 14 residues. V lost 4 bases and J 5 bases, leaving 13 bases between the germline ends. Per germline, CDR1 SGDLS and CDR2 YYNGEE.

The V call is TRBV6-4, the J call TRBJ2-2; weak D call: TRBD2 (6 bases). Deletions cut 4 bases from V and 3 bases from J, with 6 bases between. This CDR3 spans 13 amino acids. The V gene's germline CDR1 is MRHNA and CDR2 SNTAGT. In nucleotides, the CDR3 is TGTGCCAGCAGTGCGGGAGACACCGGGGAGCTGTTTTTT. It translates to CASSAGDTGELFF.

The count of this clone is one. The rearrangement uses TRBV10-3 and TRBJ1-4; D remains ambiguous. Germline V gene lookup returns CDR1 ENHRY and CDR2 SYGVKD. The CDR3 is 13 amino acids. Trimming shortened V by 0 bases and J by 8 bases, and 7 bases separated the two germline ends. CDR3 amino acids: CAISESREEKLFF. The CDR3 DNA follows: TGTGCCATCAGTGAGTCGAGGGAAGAAAAACTGTTTTTT.

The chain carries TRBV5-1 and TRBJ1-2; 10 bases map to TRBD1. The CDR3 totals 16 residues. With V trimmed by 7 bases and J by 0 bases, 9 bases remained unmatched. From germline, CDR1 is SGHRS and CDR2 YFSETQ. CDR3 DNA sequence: TGCGCCAGCGAAAGGGGACAGGGGTACTCTAACTATGGCTACACCTTC. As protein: CASERGQGYSNYGYTF.

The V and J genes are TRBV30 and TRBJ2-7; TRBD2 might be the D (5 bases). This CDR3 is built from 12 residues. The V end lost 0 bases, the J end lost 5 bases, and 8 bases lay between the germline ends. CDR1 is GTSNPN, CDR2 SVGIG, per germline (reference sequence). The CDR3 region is CAWSVGAHEQYF. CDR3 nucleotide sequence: TGTGCCTGGAGTGTGGGAGCCCACGAGCAGTACTTC.

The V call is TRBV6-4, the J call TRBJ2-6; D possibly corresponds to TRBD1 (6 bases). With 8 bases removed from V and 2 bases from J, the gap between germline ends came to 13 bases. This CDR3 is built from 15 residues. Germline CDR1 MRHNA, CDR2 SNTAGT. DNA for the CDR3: TGTGCCAGCTCACCAGGGGATCCTGGGGCCAACGTCCTGACTTTC. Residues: CASSPGDPGANVLTF.

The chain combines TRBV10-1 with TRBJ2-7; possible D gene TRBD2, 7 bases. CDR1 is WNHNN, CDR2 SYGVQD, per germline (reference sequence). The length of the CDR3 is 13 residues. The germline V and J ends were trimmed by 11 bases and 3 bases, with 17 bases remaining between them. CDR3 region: CAGGRGRLYEQYF. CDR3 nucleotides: TGCGCCGGGGGGAGGGGGAGGCTCTACGAGCAGTACTTC.

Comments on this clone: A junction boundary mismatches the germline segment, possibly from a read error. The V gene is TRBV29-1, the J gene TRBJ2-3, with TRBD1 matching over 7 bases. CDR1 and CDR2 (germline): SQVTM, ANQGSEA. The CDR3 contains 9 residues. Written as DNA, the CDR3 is TGCAGCGTTGGGACTGACAGGGTATTT. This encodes CSVGTDRVF.

The CDR3 here is CSVEGSRYNEQFF. CDR3 in DNA: TGCAGCGTTGAAGGCTCCCGGTACAATGAGCAGTTCTTC. This chain uses TRBV29-1 with TRBJ2-1, with D unclear. The CDR3 extends over 13 amino acids. Germline values: CDR1 SQVTM, CDR2 ANQGSEA. V lost 1 base and J 4 bases, leaving 8 bases between the germline ends.

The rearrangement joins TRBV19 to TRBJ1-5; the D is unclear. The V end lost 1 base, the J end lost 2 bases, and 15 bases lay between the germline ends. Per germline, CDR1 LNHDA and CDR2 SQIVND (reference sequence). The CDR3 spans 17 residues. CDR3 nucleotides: TGTGCCAGTAGTATAGTCGGTCAATTTATCGGCAATCAGCCCCAGCATTTT. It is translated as CASSIVGQFIGNQPQHF.

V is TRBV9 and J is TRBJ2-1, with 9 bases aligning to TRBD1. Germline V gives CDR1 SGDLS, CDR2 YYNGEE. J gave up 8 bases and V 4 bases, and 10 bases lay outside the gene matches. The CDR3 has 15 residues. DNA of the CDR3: TGTGCCAGCAGCTTTCGACAGGGGGATCGAGATGAGCAGTTCTTC. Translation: CASSFRQGDRDEQFF. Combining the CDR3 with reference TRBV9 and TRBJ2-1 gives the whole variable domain DSGVTQTPKHLITATGQRVTLRCSPRSGDLSVYWYQQSLDQGLQFLIQYYNGEERAKGNILERFSAQQFPDLHSELNLSSLELGDSALYFCASSFRQGDRDEQFFGPGTRLTVL.

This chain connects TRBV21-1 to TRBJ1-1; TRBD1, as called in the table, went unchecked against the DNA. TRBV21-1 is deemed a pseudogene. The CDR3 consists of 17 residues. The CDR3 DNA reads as TGTGCCAGCAGCAAAGAGGTGGACAGACTTAATAACACTGAAGCTTTCTTT. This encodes CASSKEVDRLNNTEAFF.